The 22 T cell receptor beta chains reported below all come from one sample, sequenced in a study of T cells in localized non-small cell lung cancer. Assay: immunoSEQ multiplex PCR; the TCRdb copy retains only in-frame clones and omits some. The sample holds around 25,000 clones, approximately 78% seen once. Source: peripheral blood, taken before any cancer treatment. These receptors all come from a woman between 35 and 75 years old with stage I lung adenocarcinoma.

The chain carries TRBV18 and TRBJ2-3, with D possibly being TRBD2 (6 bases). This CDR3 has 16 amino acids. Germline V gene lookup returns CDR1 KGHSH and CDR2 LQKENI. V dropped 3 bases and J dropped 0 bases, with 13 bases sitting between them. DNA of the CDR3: TGTGCCAGCTCACCTTCTGGGGGGAGCAGCACAGATACGCAGTATTTT. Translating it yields CASSPSGGSSTDTQYF.

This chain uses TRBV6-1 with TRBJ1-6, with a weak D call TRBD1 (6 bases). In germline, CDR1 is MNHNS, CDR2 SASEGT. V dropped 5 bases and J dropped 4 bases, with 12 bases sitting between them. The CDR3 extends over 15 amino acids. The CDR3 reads CASSSDRVYNSPLHF. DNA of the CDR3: TGTGCCAGCAGTTCGGACAGAGTGTATAATTCACCCCTCCACTTT.

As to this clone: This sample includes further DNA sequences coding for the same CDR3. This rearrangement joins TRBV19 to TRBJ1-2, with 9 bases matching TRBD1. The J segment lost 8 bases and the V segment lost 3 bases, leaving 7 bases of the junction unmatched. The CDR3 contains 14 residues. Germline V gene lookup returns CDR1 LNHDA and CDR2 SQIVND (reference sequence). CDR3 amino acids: CASSIPGTGSGYTF. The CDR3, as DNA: TGTGCCAGTAGTATCCCCGGGACAGGGTCCGGCTACACCTTC. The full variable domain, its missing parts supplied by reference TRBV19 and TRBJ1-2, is DGGITQSPKYLFRKEGQNVTLSCEQNLNHDAMYWYRQDPGQGLRLIYYSQIVNDFQKGDIAEGYSVSREKKESFPLTVTSAQKNPTAFYLCASSIPGTGSGYTFGSGTRLTVV.

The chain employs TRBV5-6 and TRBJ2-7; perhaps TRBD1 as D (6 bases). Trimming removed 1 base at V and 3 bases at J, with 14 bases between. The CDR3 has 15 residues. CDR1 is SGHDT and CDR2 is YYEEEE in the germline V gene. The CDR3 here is CASSLYQGMGYEQYF. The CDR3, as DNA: TGTGCCAGCAGCTTGTATCAGGGGATGGGCTACGAGCAGTACTTC.

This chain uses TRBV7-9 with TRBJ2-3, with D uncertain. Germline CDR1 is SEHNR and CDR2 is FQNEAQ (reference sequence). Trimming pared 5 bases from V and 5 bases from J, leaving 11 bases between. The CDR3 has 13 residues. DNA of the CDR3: TGTGCCAGCAGCAGAATTGAAGAAGATACGCAGTATTTT. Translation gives CASSRIEEDTQYF. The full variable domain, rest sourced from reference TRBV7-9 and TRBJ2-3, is DTGVSQNPRHKITKRGQNVTFRCDPISEHNRLYWYRQTLGQGPEFLTYFQNEAQLEKSRLLSDRFSAERPKGSFSTLEIQRTEQGDSAMYLCASSRIEEDTQYFGPGTRLTVL.

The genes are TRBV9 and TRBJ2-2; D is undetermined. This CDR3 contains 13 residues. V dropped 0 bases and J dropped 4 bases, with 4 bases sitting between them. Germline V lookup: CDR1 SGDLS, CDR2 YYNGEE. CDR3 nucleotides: TGTGCCAGCAGCGTAGGTCCCACCGGGGAGCTGTTTTTT. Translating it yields CASSVGPTGELFF.

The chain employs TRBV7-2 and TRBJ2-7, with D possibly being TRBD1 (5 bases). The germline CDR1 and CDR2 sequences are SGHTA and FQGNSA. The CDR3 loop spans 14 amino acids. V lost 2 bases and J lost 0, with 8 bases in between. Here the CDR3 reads CASSLWGGSYEQYF. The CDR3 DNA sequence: TGTGCCAGCAGCTTATGGGGCGGCTCCTACGAGCAGTACTTC.

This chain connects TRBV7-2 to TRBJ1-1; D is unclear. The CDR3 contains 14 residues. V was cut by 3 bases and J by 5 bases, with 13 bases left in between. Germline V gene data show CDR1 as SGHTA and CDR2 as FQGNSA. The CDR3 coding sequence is TGTGCCAGCAGCTTTACAACTTTGGGGACTGAAGCTTTCTTT. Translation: CASSFTTLGTEAFF.

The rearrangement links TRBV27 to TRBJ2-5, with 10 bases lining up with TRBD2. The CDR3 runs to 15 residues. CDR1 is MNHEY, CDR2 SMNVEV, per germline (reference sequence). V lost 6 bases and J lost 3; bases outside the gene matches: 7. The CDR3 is CASRVAGGGKETQYF. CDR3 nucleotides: TGTGCCAGCAGGGTAGCGGGGGGAGGAAAAGAGACCCAGTACTTC.

The CDR3 DNA follows: TGTGCCAGCAGCCAAGATATGCCTAGCGGGGCCAACAATGAGCAGTTCTTC. Amino acid sequence: CASSQDMPSGANNEQFF. V gene TRBV14 combines with J gene TRBJ2-1; the match to TRBD2 covers 9 bases. The junction had 8 bases not matched to a gene; V was cut back by 0 bases and J by 5 bases. From germline, CDR1 is SGHDN and CDR2 FVKESK. The CDR3 spans 17 residues.

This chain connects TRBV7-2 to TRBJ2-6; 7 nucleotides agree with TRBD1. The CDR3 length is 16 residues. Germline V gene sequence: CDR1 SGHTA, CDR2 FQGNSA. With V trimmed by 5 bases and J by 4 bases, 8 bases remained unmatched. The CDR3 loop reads CASSRDRAVGANVLTF. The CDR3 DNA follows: TGTGCCAGCAGCCGCGACAGGGCCGTGGGGGCCAACGTCCTGACTTTC.

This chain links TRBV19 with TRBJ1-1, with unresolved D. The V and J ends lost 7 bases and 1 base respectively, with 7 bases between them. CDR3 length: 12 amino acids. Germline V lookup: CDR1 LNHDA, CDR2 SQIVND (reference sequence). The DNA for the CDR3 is TGTGCCAGTAATAGGAGGAACACTGAAGCTTTCTTT. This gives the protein CASNRRNTEAFF.

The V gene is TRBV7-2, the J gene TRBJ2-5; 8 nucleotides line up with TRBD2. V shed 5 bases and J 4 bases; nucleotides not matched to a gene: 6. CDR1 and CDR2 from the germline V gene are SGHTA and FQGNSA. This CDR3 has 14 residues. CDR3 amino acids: CASSLLGGVETQYF. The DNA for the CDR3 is TGTGCCAGCAGCCTCCTCGGGGGGGTAGAGACCCAGTACTTC.

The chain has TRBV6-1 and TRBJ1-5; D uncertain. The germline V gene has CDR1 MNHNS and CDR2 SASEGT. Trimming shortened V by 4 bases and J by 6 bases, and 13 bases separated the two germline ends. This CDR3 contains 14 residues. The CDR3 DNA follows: TGTGCCAGCAGTGGCCACCCGAGGGCTCAGCCCCAGCATTTT. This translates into CASSGHPRAQPQHF.

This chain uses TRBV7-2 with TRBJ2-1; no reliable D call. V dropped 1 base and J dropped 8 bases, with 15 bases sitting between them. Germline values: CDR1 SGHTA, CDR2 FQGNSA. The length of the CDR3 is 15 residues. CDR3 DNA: TGTGCCAGCAGCTTAGGAACAGCCACTGGGTATGAGCAGTTCTTC. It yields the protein CASSLGTATGYEQFF.

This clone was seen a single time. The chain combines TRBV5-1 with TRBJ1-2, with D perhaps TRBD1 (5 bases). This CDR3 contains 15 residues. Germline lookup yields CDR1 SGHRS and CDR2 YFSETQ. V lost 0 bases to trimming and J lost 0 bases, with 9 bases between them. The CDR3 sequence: CASSLEWGTNYGYTF. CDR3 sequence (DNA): TGCGCCAGCAGCTTGGAATGGGGGACTAACTATGGCTACACCTTC.

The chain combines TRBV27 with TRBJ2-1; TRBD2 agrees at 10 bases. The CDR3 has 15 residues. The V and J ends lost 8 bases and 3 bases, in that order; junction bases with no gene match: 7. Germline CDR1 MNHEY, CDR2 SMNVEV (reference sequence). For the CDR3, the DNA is TGTGCCAGCTTGGAGCGGGGGGGCCGCTACAATGAGCAGTTCTTC. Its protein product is CASLERGGRYNEQFF.

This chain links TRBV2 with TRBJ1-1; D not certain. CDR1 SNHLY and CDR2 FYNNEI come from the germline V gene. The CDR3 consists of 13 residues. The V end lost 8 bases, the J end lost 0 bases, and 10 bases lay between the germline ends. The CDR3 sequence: CASLITMNTEAFF. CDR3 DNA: TGTGCCAGCCTAATAACGATGAACACTGAAGCTTTCTTT. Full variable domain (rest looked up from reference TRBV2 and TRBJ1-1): EPEVTQTPSHQVTQMGQEVILRCVPISNHLYFYWYRQILGQKVEFLVSFYNNEISEKSEIFDDQFSVERPDGSNFTLKIRSTKLEDSAMYFCASLITMNTEAFFGQGTRLTVV.

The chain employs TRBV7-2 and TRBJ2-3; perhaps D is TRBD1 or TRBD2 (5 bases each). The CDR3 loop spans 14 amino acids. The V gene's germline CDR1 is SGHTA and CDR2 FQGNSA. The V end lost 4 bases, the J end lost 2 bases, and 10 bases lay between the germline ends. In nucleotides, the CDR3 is TGTGCCAGCAGCTCCCCGGGGCCCACAGATACGCAGTATTTT. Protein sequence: CASSSPGPTDTQYF.

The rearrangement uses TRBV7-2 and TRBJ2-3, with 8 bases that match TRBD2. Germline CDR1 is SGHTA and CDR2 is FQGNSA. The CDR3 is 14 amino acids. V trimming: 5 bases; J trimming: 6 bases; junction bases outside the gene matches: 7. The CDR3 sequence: CASSPGTSGDTQYF. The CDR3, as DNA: TGTGCCAGCAGCCCCGGGACTAGTGGGGATACGCAGTATTTT.

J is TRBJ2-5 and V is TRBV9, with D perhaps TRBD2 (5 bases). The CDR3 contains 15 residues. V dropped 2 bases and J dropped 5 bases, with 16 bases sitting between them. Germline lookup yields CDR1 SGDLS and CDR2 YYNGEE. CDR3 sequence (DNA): TGTGCCAGCAGCGTCGGAGGCACTCCATGGGAGACCCAGTACTTC. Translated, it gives CASSVGGTPWETQYF.

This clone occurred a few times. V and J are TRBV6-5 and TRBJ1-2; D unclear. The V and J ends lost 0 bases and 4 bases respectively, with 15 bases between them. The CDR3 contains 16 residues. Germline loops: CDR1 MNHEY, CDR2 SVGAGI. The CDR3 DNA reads TGTGCCAGCAGTTACTCGACACTGGGAGATATCTATGGCTACACCTTC. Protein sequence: CASSYSTLGDIYGYTF.